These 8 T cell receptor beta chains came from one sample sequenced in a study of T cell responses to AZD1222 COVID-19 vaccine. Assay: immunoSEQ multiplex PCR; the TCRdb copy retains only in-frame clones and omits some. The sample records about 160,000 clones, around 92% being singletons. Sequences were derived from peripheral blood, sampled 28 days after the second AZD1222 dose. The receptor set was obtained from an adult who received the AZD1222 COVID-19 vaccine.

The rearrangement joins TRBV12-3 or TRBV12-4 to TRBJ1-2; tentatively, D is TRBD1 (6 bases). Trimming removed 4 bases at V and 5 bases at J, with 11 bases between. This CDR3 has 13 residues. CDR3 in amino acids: CASSSPTGYGYTF. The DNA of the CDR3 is TGTGCCAGCAGTTCCCCAACAGGGTATGGCTACACCTTC.

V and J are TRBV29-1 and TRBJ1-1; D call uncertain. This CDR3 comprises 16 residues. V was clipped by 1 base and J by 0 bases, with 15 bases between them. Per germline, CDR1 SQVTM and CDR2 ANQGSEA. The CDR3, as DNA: TGCAGCGTTGAAGGGGGAGAGGAGACCATGAACACTGAAGCTTTCTTT. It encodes CSVEGGEETMNTEAFF.

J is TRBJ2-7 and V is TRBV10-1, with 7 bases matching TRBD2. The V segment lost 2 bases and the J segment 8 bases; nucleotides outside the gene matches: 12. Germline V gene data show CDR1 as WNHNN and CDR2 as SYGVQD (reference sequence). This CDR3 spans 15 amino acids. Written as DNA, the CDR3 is TGCGCCAGCAGTGAGCGTGTGGCGGGGGATAATAAGCAGTACTTC. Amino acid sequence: CASSERVAGDNKQYF.

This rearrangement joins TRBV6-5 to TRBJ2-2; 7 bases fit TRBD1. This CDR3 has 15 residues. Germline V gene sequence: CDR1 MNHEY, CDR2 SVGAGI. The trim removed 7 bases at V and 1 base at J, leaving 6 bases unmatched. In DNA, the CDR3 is TGTGCCAGCAAACCCGGGACAGTGAACACCGGGGAGCTGTTTTTT. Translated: CASKPGTVNTGELFF.

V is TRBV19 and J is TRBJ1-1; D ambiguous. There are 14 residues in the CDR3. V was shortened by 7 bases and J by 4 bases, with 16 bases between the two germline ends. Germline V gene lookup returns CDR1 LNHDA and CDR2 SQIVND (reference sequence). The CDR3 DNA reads TGTGCCAGTACGGGCAGCCCATGGGGCACTGAAGCTTTCTTT. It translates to CASTGSPWGTEAFF.

The CDR3 sequence: CASRSLGDPEEKLFF. The CDR3 nucleotides read TGTGCCAGCAGATCCTTGGGGGACCCTGAGGAAAAACTGTTTTTT. The rearrangement joins TRBV27 to TRBJ1-4, with D tentatively TRBD1 (5 bases). The length of the CDR3 is 15 residues. CDR1 is MNHEY, CDR2 SMNVEV, per germline (reference sequence). Trimming took 6 bases from V and 8 from J, leaving 19 bases between them.

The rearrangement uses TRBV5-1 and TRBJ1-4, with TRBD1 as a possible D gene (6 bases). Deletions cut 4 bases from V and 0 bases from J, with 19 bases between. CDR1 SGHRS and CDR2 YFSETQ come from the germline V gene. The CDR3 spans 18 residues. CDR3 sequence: CASSRVPQGQATNEKLFF. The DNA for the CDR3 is TGCGCCAGCAGCCGAGTCCCGCAGGGGCAAGCAACTAATGAAAAACTGTTTTTT.

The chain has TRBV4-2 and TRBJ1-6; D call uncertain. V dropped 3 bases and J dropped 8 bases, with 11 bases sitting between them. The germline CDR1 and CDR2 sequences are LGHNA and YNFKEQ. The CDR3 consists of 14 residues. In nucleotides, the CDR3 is TGTGCCAGCAGCCACGGGCGCGGAGATTCACCCCTCCACTTT. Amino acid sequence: CASSHGRGDSPLHF.